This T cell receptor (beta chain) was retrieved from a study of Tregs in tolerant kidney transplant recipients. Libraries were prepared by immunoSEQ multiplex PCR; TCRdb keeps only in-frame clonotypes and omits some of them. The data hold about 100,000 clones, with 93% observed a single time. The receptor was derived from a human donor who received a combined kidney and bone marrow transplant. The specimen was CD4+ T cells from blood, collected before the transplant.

CDR3 nucleotide sequence: TGTGCCAGTAGTATAGGACGGGTTAATGAGCAGTTCTTC. Translated: CASSIGRVNEQFF. The chain uses TRBV19 and TRBJ2-1; the D is unclear. Looked up from germline, CDR1 is LNHDA and CDR2 is SQIVND (reference sequence). The germline V and J ends were trimmed by 1 base and 7 bases, with 8 bases remaining between them. This CDR3 has 13 amino acids. The whole variable domain, filled in from reference TRBV19 and TRBJ2-1, reads DGGITQSPKYLFRKEGQNVTLSCEQNLNHDAMYWYRQDPGQGLRLIYYSQIVNDFQKGDIAEGYSVSREKKESFPLTVTSAQKNPTAFYLCASSIGRVNEQFFGPGTRLTVL.